This TCR beta chain was observed in a study of human T cells and chemical hapten exposure. Study-level information: Patients, mostly women, had alopecia areata, alopecia totalis or alopecia universalis. Points from the study as a whole: Alopecia affected the donors, so their immune response may differ from healthy people's.

In the case of this clonotype: Its antigen is undetermined.

The library put unique molecular identifiers onto individual cDNA molecules. One entry per CDR3 protein results from TCRdb running MiXCR on the RACE reads. The data show some 74,000 distinct CDR3 sequences, about 15% seen once. The time point was: pre-sensitization, week 0. The treatment denotes: therapeutic diphenylcyclopropenone sensitization with weekly scalp DPC. Participating donors were patients with alopecia, aged 18 to 70 years, considered appropriate candidates for DPC. Germline V gene data show CDR1 as KGHSH and CDR2 as LQKENI. CDR3 length equals 18 residues. V shed 0 bases, J shed 2 bases, and the junction held 9 bases outside the gene matches.

The source was whole blood, collected in connection with sensitization to the hapten diphenylcyclopropenone (DPC). V usage is TRBV18 and J usage is TRBJ2-3, with TRBD2 matching over 9 bases. The receptor's source is a woman in her forties or fifties with alopecia areata. Some clones in this sample may be carry-over from other donors' samples. The CDR3 is CASSPPGLAGTNTDTQYF. The CDR3 bases are TGTGCCAGCTCACCACCGGGGCTAGCGGGAACAAACACAGATACGCAGTATTTT. Based on the CDR3 plus reference TRBV18 and TRBJ2-3, the full variable domain is NAGVMQNPRHLVRRRGQEARLRCSPMKGHSHVYWYRQLPEEGLKFMVYLQKENIIDESGMPKERFSAEFPKEGPSILRIQQVVRGDSAAYFCASSPPGLAGTNTDTQYFGPGTRLTVL.